This T cell receptor (beta chain) comes out of a study of OX40 agonist ivuxolimab in advanced cancers. Study-wide context: Patients received ivuxolimab, an agonistic anti-OX40 (CD134) antibody. A male proportion of over 70% was recorded, with mean age around 60 years and range 23 to 79.

Study-wide results and caveats: Near-lowest levels of clonal expansion characterized partial responders at 0.1-3.0 mg/kg. Averaged across samples, CD8+ T cells carried more expanded clones than CD4+ did.

V was shortened by 1 base and J by 2 bases, with 9 bases between the two germline ends. Germline-derived CDR1 and CDR2 are SGHTA and FQGNSA. The CDR3 covers 15 residues. In regard to this clone: Its antigen is as yet unknown.

Clones were read by immunoSEQ multiplex PCR, and TCRdb kept only the in-frame ones, dropping some. The sample consists of around 50,000 clones, about 81% of them appearing once. This rearrangement joins TRBV7-2 to TRBJ1-5, with D possibly TRBD1 on 6 matching bases. This clonotype was sampled from an adult with an advanced solid tumor such as melanoma, head and neck, liver or kidney cancer. The specimen comprised CD4+ or CD8+ T cells sorted from blood, sampled in a trial of the OX40 agonist ivuxolimab. The CDR3 nucleotides are TGTGCCAGCAGCTTAGATGCAGGGGGCAATCAGCCCCAGCATTTT. It specifies CASSLDAGGNQPQHF.